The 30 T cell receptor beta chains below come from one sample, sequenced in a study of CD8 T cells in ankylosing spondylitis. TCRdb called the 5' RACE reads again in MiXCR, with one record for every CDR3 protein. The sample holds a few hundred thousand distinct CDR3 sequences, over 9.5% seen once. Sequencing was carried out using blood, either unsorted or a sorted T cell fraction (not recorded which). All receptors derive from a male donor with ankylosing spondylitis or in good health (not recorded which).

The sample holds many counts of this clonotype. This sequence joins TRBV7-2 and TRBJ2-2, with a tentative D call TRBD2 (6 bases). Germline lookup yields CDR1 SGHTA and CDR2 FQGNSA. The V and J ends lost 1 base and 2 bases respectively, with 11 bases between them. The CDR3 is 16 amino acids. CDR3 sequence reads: CASSLVPGVNTGELFF. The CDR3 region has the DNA TGTGCCAGCAGCTTAGTACCGGGGGTAAACACCGGGGAGCTGTTTTTT.

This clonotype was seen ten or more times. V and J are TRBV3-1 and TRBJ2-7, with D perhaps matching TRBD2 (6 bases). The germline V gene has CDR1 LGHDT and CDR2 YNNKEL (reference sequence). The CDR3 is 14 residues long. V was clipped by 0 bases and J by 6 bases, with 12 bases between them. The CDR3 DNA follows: TGTGCCAGCAGCCAAGATGGAGGGCAGTTCGAGCAGTACTTC. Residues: CASSQDGGQFEQYF.

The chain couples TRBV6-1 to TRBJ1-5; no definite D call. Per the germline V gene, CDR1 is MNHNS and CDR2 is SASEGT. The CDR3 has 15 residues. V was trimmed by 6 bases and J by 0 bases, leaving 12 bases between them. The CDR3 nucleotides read TGTGCCAGCAGCTCCAGTAGCCTTAGCAATCAGCCCCAGCATTTT. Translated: CASSSSSLSNQPQHF.

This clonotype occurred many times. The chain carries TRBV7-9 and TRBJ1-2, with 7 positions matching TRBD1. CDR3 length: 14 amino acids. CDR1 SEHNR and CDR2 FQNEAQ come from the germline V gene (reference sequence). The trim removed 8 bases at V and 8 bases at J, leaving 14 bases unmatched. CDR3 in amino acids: CASRGQGDLRGYTF. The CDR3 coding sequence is TGTGCCAGCCGGGGGCAGGGGGATCTTCGAGGCTACACCTTC. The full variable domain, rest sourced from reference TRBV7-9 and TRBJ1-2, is DTGVSQNPRHKITKRGQNVTFRCDPISEHNRLYWYRQTLGQGPEFLTYFQNEAQLEKSRLLSDRFSAERPKGSFSTLEIQRTEQGDSAMYLCASRGQGDLRGYTFGSGTRLTVV.

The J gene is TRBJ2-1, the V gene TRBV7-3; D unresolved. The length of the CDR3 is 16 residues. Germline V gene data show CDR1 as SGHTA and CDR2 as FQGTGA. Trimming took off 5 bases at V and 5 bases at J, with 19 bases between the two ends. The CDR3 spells CASSPVVLAANNEQFF. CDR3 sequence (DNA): TGTGCCAGCAGCCCGGTCGTTCTGGCGGCAAACAATGAGCAGTTCTTC.

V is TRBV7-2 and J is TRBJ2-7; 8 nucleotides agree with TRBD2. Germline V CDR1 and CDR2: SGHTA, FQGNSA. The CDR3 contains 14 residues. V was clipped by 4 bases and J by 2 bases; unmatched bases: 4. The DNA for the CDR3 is TGTGCCAGCAGCTACCGGGGGGGTACCTACGAGCAGTACTTC. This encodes CASSYRGGTYEQYF. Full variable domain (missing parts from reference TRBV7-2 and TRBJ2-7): GAGVSQSPSNKVTEKGKDVELRCDPISGHTALYWYRQSLGQGLEFLIYFQGNSAPDKSGLPSDRFSAERTGGSVSTLTIQRTQQEDSAVYLCASSYRGGTYEQYFGPGTRLTVT.

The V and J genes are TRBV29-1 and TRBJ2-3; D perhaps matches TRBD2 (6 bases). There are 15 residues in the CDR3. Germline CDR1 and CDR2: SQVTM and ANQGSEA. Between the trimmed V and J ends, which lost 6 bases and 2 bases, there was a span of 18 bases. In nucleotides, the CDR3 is TGCAGCGTACCGGGACTCCAACACTCCACAGATACGCAGTATTTT. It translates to CSVPGLQHSTDTQYF.

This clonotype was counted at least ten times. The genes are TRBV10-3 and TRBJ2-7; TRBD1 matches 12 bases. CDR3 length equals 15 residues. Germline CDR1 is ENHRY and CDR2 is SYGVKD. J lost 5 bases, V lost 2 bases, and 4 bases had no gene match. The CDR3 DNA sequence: TGTGCCATCAGTGAGACGGGGGACAGGGGGCACGAGCAGTACTTC. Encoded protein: CAISETGDRGHEQYF.

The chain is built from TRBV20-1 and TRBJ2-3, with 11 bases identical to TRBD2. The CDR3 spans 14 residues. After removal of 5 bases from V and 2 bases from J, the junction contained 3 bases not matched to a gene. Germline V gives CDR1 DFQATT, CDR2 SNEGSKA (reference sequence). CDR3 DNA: TGCAGTGCTTCGACTAGCGGGGCCACAGATACGCAGTATTTT. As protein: CSASTSGATDTQYF.

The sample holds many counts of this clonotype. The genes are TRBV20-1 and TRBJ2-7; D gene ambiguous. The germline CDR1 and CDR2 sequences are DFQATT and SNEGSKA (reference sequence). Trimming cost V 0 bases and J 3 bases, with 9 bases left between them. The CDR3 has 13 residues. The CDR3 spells CSARDVNRYEQYF. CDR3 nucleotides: TGCAGTGCTAGAGATGTGAACCGCTACGAGCAGTACTTC.

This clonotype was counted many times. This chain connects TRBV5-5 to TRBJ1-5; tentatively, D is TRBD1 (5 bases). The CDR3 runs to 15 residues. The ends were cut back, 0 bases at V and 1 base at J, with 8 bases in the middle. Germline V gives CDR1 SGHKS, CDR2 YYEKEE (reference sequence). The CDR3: CASSLGDPSNQPQHF. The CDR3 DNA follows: TGTGCCAGCAGCTTGGGGGACCCGAGCAATCAGCCCCAGCATTTT.

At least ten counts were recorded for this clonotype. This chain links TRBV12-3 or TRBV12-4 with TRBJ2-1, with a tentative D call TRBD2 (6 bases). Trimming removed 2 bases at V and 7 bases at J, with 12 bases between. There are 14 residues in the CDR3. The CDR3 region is CASSLSRAGNEQFF. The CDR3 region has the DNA TGTGCCAGCAGTTTATCCAGGGCGGGGAATGAGCAGTTCTTC.

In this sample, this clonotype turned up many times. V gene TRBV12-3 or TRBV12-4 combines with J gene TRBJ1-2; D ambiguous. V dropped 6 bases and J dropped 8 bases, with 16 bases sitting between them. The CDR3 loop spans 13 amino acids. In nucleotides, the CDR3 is TGTGCCAGCAGCCCCGACGGGAGAGGGGGCTACACCTTC. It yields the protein CASSPDGRGGYTF.

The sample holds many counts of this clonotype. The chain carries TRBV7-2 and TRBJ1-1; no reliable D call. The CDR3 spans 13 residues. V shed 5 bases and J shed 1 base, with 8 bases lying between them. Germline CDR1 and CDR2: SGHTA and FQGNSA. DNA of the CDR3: TGTGCCAGCAGCCTACGCCGGAACACTGAAGCTTTCTTT. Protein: CASSLRRNTEAFF.

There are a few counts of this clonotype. CDR3 in amino acids: CASSLVGIGGLLNTEAFF. Written as DNA, the CDR3 is TGTGCCAGCAGCTTAGTAGGCATCGGGGGGCTTTTGAACACTGAAGCTTTCTTT. The rearrangement links TRBV11-2 to TRBJ1-1, with D maybe TRBD1 (6 bases). Germline V gives CDR1 SGHAT, CDR2 FQNNGV. The CDR3 has 18 amino acids. V shed 1 base and J shed 0 bases, with 18 bases lying between them.

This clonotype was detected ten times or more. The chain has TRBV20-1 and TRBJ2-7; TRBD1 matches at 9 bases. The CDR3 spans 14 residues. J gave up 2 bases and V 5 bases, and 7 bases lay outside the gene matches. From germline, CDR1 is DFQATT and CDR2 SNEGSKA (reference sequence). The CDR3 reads CSAAGQGRTYEQYF. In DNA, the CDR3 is TGCAGTGCTGCGGGACAGGGTCGGACCTACGAGCAGTACTTC.

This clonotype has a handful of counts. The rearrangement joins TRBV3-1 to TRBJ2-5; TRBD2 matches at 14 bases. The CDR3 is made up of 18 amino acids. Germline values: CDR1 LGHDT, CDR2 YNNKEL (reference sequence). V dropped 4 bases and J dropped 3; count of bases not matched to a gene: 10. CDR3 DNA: TGTGCCAGCAGCCCAAGACTAGCGGGGGGGCGTTTGGAAGAGACCCAGTACTTC. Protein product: CASSPRLAGGRLEETQYF.

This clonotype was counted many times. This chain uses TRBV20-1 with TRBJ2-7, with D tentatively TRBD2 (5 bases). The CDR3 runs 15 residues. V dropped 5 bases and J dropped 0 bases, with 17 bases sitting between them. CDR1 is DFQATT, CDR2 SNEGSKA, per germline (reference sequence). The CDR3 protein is CSADKNGGHSYEQYF. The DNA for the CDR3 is TGCAGTGCTGATAAAAACGGCGGGCACTCCTACGAGCAGTACTTC.

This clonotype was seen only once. The CDR3 here is CARSFQDRVNQPQHF. The CDR3 DNA reads as TGTGCCAGAAGCTTTCAGGACAGGGTCAATCAGCCCCAGCATTTT. This rearrangement joins TRBV5-3 to TRBJ1-5; the match to TRBD1 covers 8 bases. TRBV5-3 is treated as an ORF (open reading frame) with a function not yet certain. The CDR3 length is 15 residues. Trimming took 2 bases from V and 3 from J; bases not matched to a gene: 4.

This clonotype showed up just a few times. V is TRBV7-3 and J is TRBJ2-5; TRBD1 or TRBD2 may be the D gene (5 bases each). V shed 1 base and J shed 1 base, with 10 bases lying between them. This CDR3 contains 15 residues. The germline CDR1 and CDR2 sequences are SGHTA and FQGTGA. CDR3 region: CASSLSPGTQETQYF. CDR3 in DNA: TGTGCCAGCAGCTTAAGTCCGGGGACCCAAGAGACCCAGTACTTC.

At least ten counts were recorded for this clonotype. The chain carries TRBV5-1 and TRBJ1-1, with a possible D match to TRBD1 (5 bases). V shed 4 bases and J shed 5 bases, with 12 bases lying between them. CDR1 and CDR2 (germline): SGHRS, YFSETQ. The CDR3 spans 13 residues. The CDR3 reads CASSQVGVTEAFF. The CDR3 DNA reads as TGCGCCAGCAGCCAGGTGGGGGTAACTGAAGCTTTCTTT.

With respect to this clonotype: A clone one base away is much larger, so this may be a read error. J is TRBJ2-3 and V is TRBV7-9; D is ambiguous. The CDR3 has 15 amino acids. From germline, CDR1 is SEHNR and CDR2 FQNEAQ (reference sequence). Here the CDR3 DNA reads TGTTCCAGCAGCTACTTGAGTCAGCACACAGATACGCAGTATTTT. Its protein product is CSSSYLSQHTDTQYF. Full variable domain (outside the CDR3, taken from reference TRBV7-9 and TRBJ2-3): DTGVSQNPRHKITKRGQNVTFRCDPISEHNRLYWYRQTLGQGPEFLTYFQNEAQLEKSRLLSDRFSAERPKGSFSTLEIQRTEQGDSAMYLCSSSYLSQHTDTQYFGPGTRLTVL.

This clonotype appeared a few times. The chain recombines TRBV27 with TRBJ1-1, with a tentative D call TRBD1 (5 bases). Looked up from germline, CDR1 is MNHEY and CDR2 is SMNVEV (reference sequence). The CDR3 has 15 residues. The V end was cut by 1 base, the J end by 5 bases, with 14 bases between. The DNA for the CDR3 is TGTGCCAGCAGTTTATGGGGGAGAGGGAGGACTGAAGCTTTCTTT. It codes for CASSLWGRGRTEAFF.

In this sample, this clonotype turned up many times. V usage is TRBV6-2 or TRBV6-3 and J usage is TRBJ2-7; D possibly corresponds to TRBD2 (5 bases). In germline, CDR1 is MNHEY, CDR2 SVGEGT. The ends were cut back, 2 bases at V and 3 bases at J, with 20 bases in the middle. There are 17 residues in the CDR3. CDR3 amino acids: CASSYEGAWGSIYEQYF. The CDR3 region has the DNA TGTGCCAGCAGTTACGAGGGTGCATGGGGTTCAATCTACGAGCAGTACTTC.

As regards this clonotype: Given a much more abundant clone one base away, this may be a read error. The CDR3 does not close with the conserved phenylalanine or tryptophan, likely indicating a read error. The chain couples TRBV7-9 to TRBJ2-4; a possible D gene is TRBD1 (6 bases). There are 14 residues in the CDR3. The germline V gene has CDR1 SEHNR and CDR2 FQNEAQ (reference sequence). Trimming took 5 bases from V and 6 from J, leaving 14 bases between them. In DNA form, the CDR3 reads TGTGCCAGCAGCCGGGACACGACGACAAACATTCAGTACTCC. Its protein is CASSRDTTTNIQYS.

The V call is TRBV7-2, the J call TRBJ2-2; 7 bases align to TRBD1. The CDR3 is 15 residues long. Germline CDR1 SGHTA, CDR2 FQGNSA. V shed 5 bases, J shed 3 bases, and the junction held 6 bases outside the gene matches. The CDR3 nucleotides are TGTGCCAGCAGCAAAGACAGGGACGACACCGGGGAGCTGTTTTTT. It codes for CASSKDRDDTGELFF. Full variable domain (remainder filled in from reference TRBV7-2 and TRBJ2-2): GAGVSQSPSNKVTEKGKDVELRCDPISGHTALYWYRQSLGQGLEFLIYFQGNSAPDKSGLPSDRFSAERTGGSVSTLTIQRTQQEDSAVYLCASSKDRDDTGELFFGEGSRLTVL.

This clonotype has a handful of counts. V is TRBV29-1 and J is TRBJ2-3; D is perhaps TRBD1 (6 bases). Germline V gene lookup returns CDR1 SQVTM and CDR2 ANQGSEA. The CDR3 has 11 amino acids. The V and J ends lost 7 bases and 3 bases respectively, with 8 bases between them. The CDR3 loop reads CSATGTDTQYF. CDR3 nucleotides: TGCAGCGCGACAGGAACAGATACGCAGTATTTT.

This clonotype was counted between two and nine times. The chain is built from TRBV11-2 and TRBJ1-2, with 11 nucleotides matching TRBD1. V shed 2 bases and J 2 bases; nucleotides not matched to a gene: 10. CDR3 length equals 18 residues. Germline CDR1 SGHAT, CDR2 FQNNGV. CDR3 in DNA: TGTGCCAGCAGCTTAAGGGGGACAGGGGGAGGGCAGAACTATGGCTACACCTTC. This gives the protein CASSLRGTGGGQNYGYTF.

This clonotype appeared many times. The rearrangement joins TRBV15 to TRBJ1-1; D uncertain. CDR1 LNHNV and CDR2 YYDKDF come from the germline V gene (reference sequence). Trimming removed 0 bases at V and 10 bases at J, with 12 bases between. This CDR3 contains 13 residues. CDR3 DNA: TGTGCCACCAGCAGAGACCCATCTGTCTTAGCTTTCTTT. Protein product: CATSRDPSVLAFF.

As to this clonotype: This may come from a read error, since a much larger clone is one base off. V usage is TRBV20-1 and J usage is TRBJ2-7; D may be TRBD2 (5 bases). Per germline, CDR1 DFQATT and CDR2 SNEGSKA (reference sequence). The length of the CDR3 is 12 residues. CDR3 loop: CSTTSSGWELYF. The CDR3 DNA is TGCAGTACCACCAGCTCCGGGTGGGAGCTGTACTTC.